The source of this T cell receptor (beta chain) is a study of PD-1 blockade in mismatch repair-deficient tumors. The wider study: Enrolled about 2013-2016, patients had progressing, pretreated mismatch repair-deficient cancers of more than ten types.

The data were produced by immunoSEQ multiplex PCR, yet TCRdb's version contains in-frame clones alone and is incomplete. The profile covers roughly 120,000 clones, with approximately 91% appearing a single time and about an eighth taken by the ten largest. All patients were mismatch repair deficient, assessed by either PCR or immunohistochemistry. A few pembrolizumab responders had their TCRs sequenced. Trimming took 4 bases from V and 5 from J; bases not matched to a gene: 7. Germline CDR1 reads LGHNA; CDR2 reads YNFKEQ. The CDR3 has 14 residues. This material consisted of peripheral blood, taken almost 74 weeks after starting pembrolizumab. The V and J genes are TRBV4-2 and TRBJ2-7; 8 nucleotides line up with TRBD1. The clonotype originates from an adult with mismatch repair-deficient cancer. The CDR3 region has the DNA TGTGCCAGCAGCCCCCCGGACAGGGCGCACGAGCAGTACTTC. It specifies CASSPPDRAHEQYF.